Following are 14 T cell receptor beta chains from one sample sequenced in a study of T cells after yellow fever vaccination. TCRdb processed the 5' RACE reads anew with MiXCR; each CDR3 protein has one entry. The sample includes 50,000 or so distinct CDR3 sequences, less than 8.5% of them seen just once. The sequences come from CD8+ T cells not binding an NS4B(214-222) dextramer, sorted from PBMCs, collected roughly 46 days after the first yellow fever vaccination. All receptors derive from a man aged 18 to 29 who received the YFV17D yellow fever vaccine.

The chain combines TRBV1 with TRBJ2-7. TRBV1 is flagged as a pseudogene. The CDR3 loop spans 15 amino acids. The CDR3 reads CTSSQEGGVSYEQYF. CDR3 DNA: TGCACCAGCAGCCAAGAGGGAGGAGTCTCCTACGAGCAGTACTTC.

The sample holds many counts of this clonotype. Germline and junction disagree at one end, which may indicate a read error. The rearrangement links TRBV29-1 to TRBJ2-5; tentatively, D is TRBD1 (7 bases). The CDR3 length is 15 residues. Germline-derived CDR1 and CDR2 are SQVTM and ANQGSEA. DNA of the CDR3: TGCAGCGTGGAGGGGCCGGGGGACAGTCAAGAAACCCAGTACTTC. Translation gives CSVEGPGDSQETQYF.

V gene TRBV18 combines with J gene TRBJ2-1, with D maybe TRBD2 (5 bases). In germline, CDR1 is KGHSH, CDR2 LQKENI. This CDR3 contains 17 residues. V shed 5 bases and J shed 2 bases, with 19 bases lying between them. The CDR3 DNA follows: TGTGCCAGCTCATCACTAAAGCACGGGGTCCCCTACAATGAGCAGTTCTTC. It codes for CASSSLKHGVPYNEQFF.

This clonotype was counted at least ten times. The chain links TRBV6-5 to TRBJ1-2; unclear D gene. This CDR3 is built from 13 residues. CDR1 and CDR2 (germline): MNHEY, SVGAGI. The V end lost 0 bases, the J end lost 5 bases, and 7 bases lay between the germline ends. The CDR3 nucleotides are TGTGCCAGCAGTTACTCCGGATCTTATGGCTACACCTTC. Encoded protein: CASSYSGSYGYTF.

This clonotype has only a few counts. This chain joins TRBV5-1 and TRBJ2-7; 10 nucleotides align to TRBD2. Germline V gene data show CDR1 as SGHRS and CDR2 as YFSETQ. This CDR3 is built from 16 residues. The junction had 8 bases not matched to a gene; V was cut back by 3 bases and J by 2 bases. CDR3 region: CASSSRPSGGPYEQYF. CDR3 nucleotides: TGCGCCAGCAGCTCCCGACCTAGCGGGGGTCCCTACGAGCAGTACTTC.

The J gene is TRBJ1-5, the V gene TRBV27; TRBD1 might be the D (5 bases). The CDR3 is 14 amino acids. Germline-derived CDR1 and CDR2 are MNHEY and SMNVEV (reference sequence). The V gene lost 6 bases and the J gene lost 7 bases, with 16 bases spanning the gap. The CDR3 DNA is TGTGCCAGCAGCCTTTTCGGGGCGGCCCAGCCCCAGCATTTT. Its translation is CASSLFGAAQPQHF.

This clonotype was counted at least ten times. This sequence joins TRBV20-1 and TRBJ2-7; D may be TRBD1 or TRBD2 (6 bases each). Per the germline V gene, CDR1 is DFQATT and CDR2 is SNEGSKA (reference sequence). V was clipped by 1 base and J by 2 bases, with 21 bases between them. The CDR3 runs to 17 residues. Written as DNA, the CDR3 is TGCAGTGCTAGAGCAGGAGGGACACAACTGGACCCCTACGAGCAGTACTTC. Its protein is CSARAGGTQLDPYEQYF.

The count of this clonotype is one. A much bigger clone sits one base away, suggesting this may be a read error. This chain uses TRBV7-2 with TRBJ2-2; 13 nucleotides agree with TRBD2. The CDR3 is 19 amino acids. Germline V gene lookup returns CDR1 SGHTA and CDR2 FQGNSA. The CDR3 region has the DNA TGTGCCAGCAGCTTACCGACTAGCGGGGGGCCGGGGAACACCTGGGAGCTGTTTTTT. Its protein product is CASSLPTSGGPGNTWELFF.

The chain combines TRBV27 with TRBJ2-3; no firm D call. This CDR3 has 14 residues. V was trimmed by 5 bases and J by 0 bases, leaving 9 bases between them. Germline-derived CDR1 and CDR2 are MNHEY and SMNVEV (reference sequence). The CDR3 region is CASSPRHSTDTQYF. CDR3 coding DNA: TGTGCCAGCAGTCCTCGACACAGCACAGATACGCAGTATTTT.

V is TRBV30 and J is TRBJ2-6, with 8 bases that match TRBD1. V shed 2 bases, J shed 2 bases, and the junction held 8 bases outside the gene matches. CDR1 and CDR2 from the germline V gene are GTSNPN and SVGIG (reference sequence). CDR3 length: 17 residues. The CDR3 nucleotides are TGTGCCTGGAGTTCGGACAGGGAAGGGACTGGGGCCAACGTCCTGACTTTC. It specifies CAWSSDREGTGANVLTF.

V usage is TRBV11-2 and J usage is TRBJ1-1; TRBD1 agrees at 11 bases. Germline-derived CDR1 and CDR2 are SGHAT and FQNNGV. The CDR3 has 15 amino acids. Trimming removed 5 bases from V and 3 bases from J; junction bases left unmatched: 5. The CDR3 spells CASSNRDRGYTEAFF. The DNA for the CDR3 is TGTGCCAGCAGCAATCGGGACAGGGGGTACACTGAAGCTTTCTTT.

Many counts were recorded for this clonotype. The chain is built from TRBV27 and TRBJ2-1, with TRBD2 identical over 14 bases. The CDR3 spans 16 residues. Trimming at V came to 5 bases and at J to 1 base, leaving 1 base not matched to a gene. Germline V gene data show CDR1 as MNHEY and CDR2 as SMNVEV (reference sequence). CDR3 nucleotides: TGTGCCAGCAGTGGGACTAGCGGGGGTTCCTACAATGAGCAGTTCTTC. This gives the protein CASSGTSGGSYNEQFF.

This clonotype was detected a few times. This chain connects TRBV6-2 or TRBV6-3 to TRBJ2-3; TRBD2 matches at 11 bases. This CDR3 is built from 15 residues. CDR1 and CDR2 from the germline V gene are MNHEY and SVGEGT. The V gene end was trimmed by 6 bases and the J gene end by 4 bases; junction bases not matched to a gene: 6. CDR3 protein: CASSLTSGAADTQYF. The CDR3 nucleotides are TGTGCCAGCAGCCTGACTAGCGGGGCGGCAGATACGCAGTATTTT.

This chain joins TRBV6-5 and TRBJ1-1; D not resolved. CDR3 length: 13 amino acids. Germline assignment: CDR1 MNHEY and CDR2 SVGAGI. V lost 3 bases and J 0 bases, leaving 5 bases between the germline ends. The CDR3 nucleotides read TGTGCCAGCAGTTATGGGATGAACACTGAAGCTTTCTTT. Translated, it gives CASSYGMNTEAFF.